The subject of this entry is one T cell receptor beta chain. Its antigen is not identified. This sample is drawn from a study of cytomegalovirus exposure and HLA in healthy donors. About the research overall: Out of 300 to 500 genotyped donors, about 80% belonged to the Caucasian-associated ancestry cluster. Study-wide points: Follow-up analysis seemed to connect common viral pathogens with several of the most significant clusters identified.

CDR3 length: 16 residues. CDR1 is SGHRS, CDR2 YFSETQ, per germline. V gave up 2 bases and J gave up 3 bases; unmatched junction bases: 4. Primers for the PCR totalled 60 Vbeta and 13 Jbeta. Profiling relied on immunoSEQ multiplex PCR, and the TCRdb table lists in-frame clones only, not all of them. The table shows about 240,000 clones, with about 88% occurring only once. The sequenced sample was PBMCs. The sequence was obtained from a girl aged 2-10 years in good health and CMV-seronegative. V usage is TRBV5-1 and J usage is TRBJ2-1; 11 bases line up with TRBD2. CDR3 coding DNA: TGCGCCAGCAGCTTAAGTGGGACTAGCGGCTACAATGAGCAGTTCTTC. Amino acids: CASSLSGTSGYNEQFF.